This TCR beta chain was identified in a study of blood T cells in healthy people across ages. The overall study: Template switching caught about one barcoded beta molecule for each two T cells. Study-level results: Donors of long life had a larger count of naive CD4+ cells and greater diversity than aged donors.

Notes on this clonotype: Its antigen remains unidentified.

For the second PCR, which ran for about 7 to 12 cycles, a sample-barcoded 5' primer and a J-beta primer mix were used. TCRdb redid the calling of the 5' RACE reads with MiXCR, one entry per CDR3 protein. The data hold around 1,600,000 distinct CDR3 sequences, with approximately 43% observed a single time. The CDR3 spans 15 residues. The germline V gene has CDR1 MNHEY and CDR2 SVGAGI. Germline trimming cut 6 bases from V and 3 bases from J; bases unmatched to any gene: 8. The specimen sequenced was blood. The rearrangement uses TRBV6-5 and TRBJ2-1; 7 nucleotides align to TRBD2. This clonotype originated in a woman between 18 and 29 years old in good health. CDR3 protein: CASRPMAGVYNEQFF. CDR3 in DNA: TGTGCCAGCAGGCCCATGGCGGGAGTCTACAATGAGCAGTTCTTC.